The 32 T cell receptor beta chains below come from one sample, sequenced in a study of cytomegalovirus exposure and HLA in healthy donors. Primers: 60 Vbeta forward and 13 Jbeta reverse. The table came from immunoSEQ multiplex PCR; TCRdb's copy has only in-frame clones and leaves some out. Of 130,000 to 150,000 clones listed, around 81% are singletons. Sequencing used PBMCs. These receptors came from a man aged 35 to 55 in good health and CMV-seropositive.

V and J are TRBV4-2 and TRBJ1-2; D unresolved. This CDR3 is 13 amino acids long. Between the trimmed V and J ends, which lost 3 bases and 8 bases, there was a span of 13 bases. Germline lookup yields CDR1 LGHNA and CDR2 YNFKEQ. CDR3 protein: CASSHQDNGGYTF. In DNA form, the CDR3 reads TGTGCCAGCAGCCACCAAGACAACGGAGGCTACACCTTC.

The chain has TRBV5-1 and TRBJ2-1; 9 bases agree with TRBD2. Per the germline V gene, CDR1 is SGHRS and CDR2 is YFSETQ. The CDR3 contains 16 residues. V dropped 4 bases and J dropped 10; count of bases not matched to a gene: 15. Written as DNA, the CDR3 is TGCGCCAGCAGCGAAAAGGGGATAGCGGGAGCTTCCGAGCAGTTCTTC. This translates into CASSEKGIAGASEQFF.

The rearrangement joins TRBV4-2 to TRBJ1-6, with 7 bases matching TRBD1. Trimming at V came to 0 bases and at J to 5 bases, leaving 4 bases not matched to a gene. From germline, CDR1 is LGHNA and CDR2 YNFKEQ. The CDR3 has 16 residues. CDR3 coding DNA: TGTGCCAGCAGCCAAGATTTTACAGGGGATAATTCACCCCTCCACTTT. As protein: CASSQDFTGDNSPLHF.

In its sample, this clone was seen once. V is TRBV27 and J is TRBJ2-5; weak D call: TRBD1 (5 bases). The length of the CDR3 is 14 residues. CDR1 is MNHEY and CDR2 is SMNVEV in the germline V gene (reference sequence). Trimming took off 4 bases at V and 3 bases at J, with 12 bases between the two ends. Written as DNA, the CDR3 is TGTGCCAGCAGTTCGCGTGGGGCCAAAGAGACCCAGTACTTC. Residues: CASSSRGAKETQYF.

V usage is TRBV5-5 and J usage is TRBJ1-1, with 7 bases matching TRBD1. V dropped 0 bases and J dropped 5; count of bases not matched to a gene: 7. This CDR3 contains 15 residues. The V gene's germline CDR1 is SGHKS and CDR2 YYEKEE (reference sequence). CDR3 region: CASSLALQGRTEAFF. CDR3 coding DNA: TGTGCCAGCAGCTTGGCCTTACAGGGGAGGACTGAAGCTTTCTTT. Full variable domain (rest looked up from reference TRBV5-5 and TRBJ1-1): DAGVTQSPTHLIKTRGQQVTLRCSPISGHKSVSWYQQVLGQGPQFIFQYYEKEERGRGNFPDRFSARQFPNYSSELNVNALLLGDSALYLCASSLALQGRTEAFFGQGTRLTVV.

This clone was observed a handful of times. The chain couples TRBV7-8 to TRBJ1-1, with D hard to call. Germline CDR1 is SGHVS and CDR2 is FQNEAQ. The CDR3 has 12 amino acids. Trimming cost V 1 base and J 8 bases, with 8 bases left between them. The CDR3 loop reads CASSLDLSEAFF. CDR3 DNA sequence: TGTGCCAGCAGCTTAGATCTTAGCGAAGCTTTCTTT.

This chain joins TRBV27 and TRBJ1-5; 7 bases agree with TRBD1. The CDR3 runs to 15 residues. Germline CDR1 and CDR2: MNHEY and SMNVEV (reference sequence). The J segment lost 1 base and the V segment lost 2 bases, leaving 2 bases of the junction unmatched. Here the CDR3 reads CASSLRGGSNQPQHF. The CDR3 DNA sequence: TGTGCCAGCAGTTTAAGAGGGGGCAGCAATCAGCCCCAGCATTTT.

This chain joins TRBV27 and TRBJ1-5; TRBD1 matches at 9 bases. Germline V lookup: CDR1 MNHEY, CDR2 SMNVEV (reference sequence). This CDR3 contains 14 residues. Trimming at V came to 6 bases and at J to 2 bases, leaving 2 bases not matched to a gene. The CDR3 region is CASSRQGGNQPQHF. In nucleotides, the CDR3 is TGTGCCAGCAGCCGACAGGGGGGCAATCAGCCCCAGCATTTT.

This chain joins TRBV18 and TRBJ1-2; D is perhaps TRBD1 (6 bases). The germline V gene encodes CDR1 KGHSH and CDR2 LQKENI. V was cut by 2 bases and J by 2 bases, with 12 bases left in between. There are 15 residues in the CDR3. CDR3 sequence reads: CASSPGLQGNYGYTF. In nucleotides, the CDR3 is TGTGCCAGCTCACCAGGTCTCCAGGGGAACTATGGCTACACCTTC.

A note on this clone: One junction end disagrees with the germline gene, perhaps due to a read error. The rearrangement links TRBV7-7 to TRBJ2-5, with 9 positions matching TRBD2. The length of the CDR3 is 18 residues. From germline, CDR1 is SSHAT and CDR2 FNYEAQ (reference sequence). In nucleotides, the CDR3 is TGTGCTAGCAGCTTAGCGGCAGTTGGCAGCGGGAGGCCAGAGACCCAGTACTTC. The encoded protein is CASSLAAVGSGRPETQYF. Using reference TRBV7-7 and TRBJ2-5 for the parts outside the CDR3, the full variable domain is GAGVSQSPRYKVTKRGQDVTLRCDPISSHATLYWYQQALGQGPEFLTYFNYEAQPDKSGLPSDRFSAERPEGSISTLTIQRTEQRDSAMYRCASSLAAVGSGRPETQYFGPGTRLLVL.

The chain joins TRBV2 to TRBJ2-2; 7 nucleotides agree with TRBD1. The V and J ends lost 5 bases and 2 bases, in that order; junction bases with no gene match: 8. CDR1 is SNHLY and CDR2 is FYNNEI in the germline V gene. The CDR3 consists of 16 residues. CDR3 sequence: CASSPRTGLNTGELFF. CDR3 in DNA: TGTGCCAGCAGTCCCCGGACAGGATTAAACACCGGGGAGCTGTTTTTT.

The count of this clone is one. The chain joins TRBV6-5 to TRBJ1-5; 7 bases are shared with TRBD1. V lost 5 bases and J lost 7; bases outside the gene matches: 5. The germline V gene has CDR1 MNHEY and CDR2 SVGAGI. The CDR3 has 13 amino acids. CDR3 sequence reads: CASSIDRVQPQHF. The DNA for the CDR3 is TGTGCCAGCAGTATTGACAGGGTCCAGCCCCAGCATTTT.

In this sample, this clone turned up a few times. The same CDR3 arises from other DNA sequences in this sample as well. The chain employs TRBV2 and TRBJ1-1; TRBD1 aligns across 11 bases. This CDR3 comprises 13 residues. Trimming removed 6 bases from V and 4 bases from J; junction bases left unmatched: 1. Germline V gives CDR1 SNHLY, CDR2 FYNNEI. The CDR3 DNA reads as TGTGCCAGCAGGGGGACAGGGGGCACTGAAGCTTTCTTT. Residues: CASRGTGGTEAFF.

J is TRBJ2-7 and V is TRBV29-1, with TRBD1 as a possible D gene (5 bases). This CDR3 comprises 12 residues. Deletions cut 4 bases from V and 4 bases from J, with 11 bases between. Germline loops: CDR1 SQVTM, CDR2 ANQGSEA. The CDR3 coding sequence is TGCAGCGTTGTGGGTCAGGGTTACGAGCAGTACTTC. Protein product: CSVVGQGYEQYF.

This clone has only a few counts. The V and J genes are TRBV6-1 and TRBJ1-1; D gene unclear. There are 15 residues in the CDR3. Trimming shortened V by 8 bases and J by 0 bases, and 16 bases separated the two germline ends. CDR1 and CDR2 from the germline V gene are MNHNS and SASEGT. The CDR3 loop reads CASVRRSPLNTEAFF. CDR3 DNA sequence: TGTGCCAGCGTCCGGAGGTCACCGCTGAACACTGAAGCTTTCTTT.

The chain has TRBV4-1 and TRBJ2-7; possible D gene TRBD1, 6 bases. The germline gives CDR1 MGHRA, CDR2 YSYEKL. V was pared by 3 bases and J by 2 bases, with 11 bases between. This CDR3 is built from 14 residues. CDR3: CASSQDREAYEQYF. In DNA form, the CDR3 reads TGCGCCAGCAGCCAGGACAGAGAGGCCTACGAGCAGTACTTC.

This clone was counted a few times. The V and J genes are TRBV4-1 and TRBJ2-7, with D hard to call. The V gene lost 1 base and the J gene lost 2 bases, with 12 bases spanning the gap. The CDR3 extends over 15 amino acids. Germline V lookup: CDR1 MGHRA, CDR2 YSYEKL. DNA of the CDR3: TGCGCCAGCAGCCAAGGTTCAAGCGTTGCCTACGAGCAGTACTTC. Its translation is CASSQGSSVAYEQYF.

This clone was seen a few times. The chain combines TRBV4-1 with TRBJ1-1; a weak D match, TRBD1 (5 bases). Deletions cut 6 bases from V and 4 bases from J, with 6 bases between. The CDR3 sequence is 11 residues long. Germline V gives CDR1 MGHRA, CDR2 YSYEKL. CDR3 region: CASRQATEAFF. CDR3 DNA sequence: TGCGCCAGCAGACAGGCCACTGAAGCTTTCTTT.

This clone was detected ten times or more. This chain uses TRBV11-2 with TRBJ1-3; TRBD1 might be the D (5 bases). The CDR3 runs to 18 residues. Trimming stripped 2 bases from V and 0 bases from J, with 17 bases between. The germline V gene has CDR1 SGHAT and CDR2 FQNNGV. CDR3 DNA: TGTGCCAGCAGCTTAACCATCACAGGCGGAAGCTCTGGAAACACCATATATTTT. Its protein product is CASSLTITGGSSGNTIYF.

This chain links TRBV4-2 with TRBJ1-5, with 9 bases lining up with TRBD1. Germline trimming cut 2 bases from V and 4 bases from J; bases unmatched to any gene: 6. CDR1 is LGHNA, CDR2 YNFKEQ, per germline. CDR3 length: 16 residues. The DNA for the CDR3 is TGTGCCAGCAGCCAATCCGGGACAGGGAGGAATCAGCCCCAGCATTTT. Its protein is CASSQSGTGRNQPQHF.

This chain links TRBV5-6 with TRBJ2-5, with 8 bases lining up with TRBD1. The J call may be in error: the DNA end matches TRBJ2-7 better. CDR1 and CDR2 from the germline V gene are SGHDT and YYEEEE. CDR3 length equals 13 residues. CDR3 bases: TGTGCCAGCAGCTTGACAGGGGGTTACGAGCAGTACTTC. The encoded protein is CASSLTGGYEQYF.

The chain has TRBV5-1 and TRBJ2-2, with TRBD2 as a possible D gene (7 bases). The CDR3 loop spans 16 amino acids. Germline CDR1 and CDR2: SGHRS and YFSETQ. Trimming pared 0 bases from V and 4 bases from J, leaving 13 bases between. The CDR3 sequence is CASSLVGGAVTGELFF. The CDR3 nucleotides read TGCGCCAGCAGCTTGGTAGGGGGGGCCGTCACCGGGGAGCTGTTTTTT.

This chain links TRBV2 with TRBJ1-2; TRBD1 matches 7 bases. The V and J ends lost 5 bases and 5 bases, in that order; junction bases with no gene match: 5. CDR3 length: 13 residues. CDR1 SNHLY and CDR2 FYNNEI come from the germline V gene. CDR3 amino acids: CASSNRGTYGYTF. The CDR3 DNA reads TGTGCCAGCAGTAACAGGGGTACATATGGCTACACCTTC.

The J gene is TRBJ2-3, the V gene TRBV4-3; 7 nucleotides line up with TRBD2. The CDR3 has 17 residues. Losses at the gene ends were 1 base for V and 2 bases for J; bases not matched to a gene: 9. Germline V CDR1 and CDR2: LGHNA, YSLEER. CDR3 protein: CASSQASRDYTTDTQYF. The CDR3 DNA is TGCGCCAGCAGCCAAGCAAGCCGGGACTACACCACAGATACGCAGTATTTT.

This clone was picked up a small number of times. This sequence joins TRBV18 and TRBJ1-2, with TRBD1 matching over 9 bases. After removal of 5 bases from V and 7 bases from J, the junction contained 11 bases not matched to a gene. Germline CDR1 KGHSH, CDR2 LQKENI. The CDR3 loop spans 15 amino acids. As DNA, the CDR3 is TGTGCCAGCTCATCAGGGGGACAGGGAGTTCGTGGCTACACCTTC. It encodes CASSSGGQGVRGYTF.

The V gene is TRBV7-2, the J gene TRBJ2-1, with 11 positions matching TRBD2. The germline V gene has CDR1 SGHTA and CDR2 FQGNSA. The CDR3 totals 20 residues. The V gene end was trimmed by 0 bases and the J gene end by 0 bases; junction bases not matched to a gene: 10. The CDR3 bases are TGTGCCAGCAGCTTAGCTATGCCTAGCGGGAGGTCCAGCTCCTACAATGAGCAGTTCTTC. It codes for CASSLAMPSGRSSSYNEQFF.

This chain connects TRBV23-1 to TRBJ2-2, with TRBD1 matching over 8 bases. TRBV23-1 is filed as an ORF, its function uncertain. V was clipped by 11 bases and J by 4 bases; unmatched bases: 9. The CDR3 contains 14 residues. CDR3 sequence: CAPRQGSFTGELFF. The CDR3, as DNA: TGCGCCCCCAGACAGGGGTCCTTCACCGGGGAGCTGTTTTTT.

V and J are TRBV6-5 and TRBJ2-7, with 8 bases aligning to TRBD2. The V gene end was trimmed by 5 bases and the J gene end by 2 bases; junction bases not matched to a gene: 5. Germline CDR1 is MNHEY and CDR2 is SVGAGI. The CDR3 sequence is 14 residues long. CDR3: CASSHSGDPYEQYF. The CDR3 DNA reads TGTGCCAGCAGTCATAGCGGGGACCCCTACGAGCAGTACTTC.

J is TRBJ1-2 and V is TRBV15, with D possibly matching TRBD1 (6 bases). The V end was cut by 0 bases, the J end by 0 bases, with 14 bases between. Germline CDR1 LNHNV, CDR2 YYDKDF (reference sequence). The CDR3 sequence is 17 residues long. The CDR3 reads CATSRDLLGAANYGYTF. CDR3 DNA sequence: TGTGCCACCAGCAGAGATCTCTTGGGGGCCGCTAACTATGGCTACACCTTC.

The table lists this clone with a few counts. The J gene is TRBJ2-3, the V gene TRBV27, with a weak D call TRBD2 (6 bases). Germline V gives CDR1 MNHEY, CDR2 SMNVEV (reference sequence). Trimming removed 4 bases at V and 4 bases at J, with 15 bases between. The CDR3 loop spans 15 amino acids. The CDR3: CASSSPGGAADTQYF. For the CDR3, the DNA is TGTGCCAGCAGTTCCCCCGGAGGGGCGGCAGATACGCAGTATTTT.

A single count supports this clone. The V and J genes are TRBV13 and TRBJ2-7; TRBD2 matches at 15 bases. This CDR3 has 20 residues. In germline, CDR1 is PRHDT, CDR2 FYEKMQ (reference sequence). With V trimmed by 3 bases and J by 3 bases, 15 bases remained unmatched. CDR3 sequence: CASSFPWTSGRAYSSYEQYF. The CDR3 coding sequence is TGTGCCAGCAGCTTCCCCTGGACTAGCGGGAGGGCCTATAGTAGCTACGAGCAGTACTTC.

The chain links TRBV5-4 to TRBJ2-5, with a weak D call TRBD1 (5 bases). The germline V gene has CDR1 SGHNT and CDR2 YYREEE (reference sequence). V was shortened by 0 bases and J by 2 bases, with 8 bases between the two germline ends. This CDR3 is 14 amino acids long. The CDR3 region is CASSLGGPQETQYF. The CDR3 region has the DNA TGTGCCAGCAGCTTGGGGGGCCCACAAGAGACCCAGTACTTC.